The 23 T cell receptor beta chains below all came from one sample that was sequenced in a study of T cells after posttransplantation cyclophosphamide. TCRdb's table, derived via immunoSEQ multiplex PCR, lists solely in-frame clones and lacks some. This table has under 2,000 clones, approximately 82% appearing once. Sequenced: CD8+ T cells sorted from bone marrow. These receptor sequences come from a woman between 45 and 65 years old in good health and a related stem cell transplant donor.

The chain couples TRBV6-1 to TRBJ2-1; a weak D match, TRBD2 (6 bases). The CDR3 loop spans 15 amino acids. Trimming pared 6 bases from V and 4 bases from J, leaving 16 bases between. Germline V gene lookup returns CDR1 MNHNS and CDR2 SASEGT. This CDR3 reads CASSTSLGLYNEQFF. In DNA form, the CDR3 reads TGTGCCAGCAGCACTAGCCTGGGGTTATACAATGAGCAGTTCTTC.

This clone was counted a few times. CDR3: CASSPPDREGQNIQYF. In nucleotides, the CDR3 is TGCGCCAGCAGCCCCCCGGACAGGGAGGGCCAAAACATTCAGTACTTC. The rearrangement uses TRBV4-1 and TRBJ2-4; TRBD1 might be the D (8 bases). V lost 4 bases to trimming and J lost 5 bases, with 18 bases between them. The CDR3 is made up of 16 amino acids. Germline CDR1 and CDR2: MGHRA and YSYEKL.

The chain employs TRBV7-9 and TRBJ2-2; no definite D call. Trimming cost V 2 bases and J 3 bases, with 4 bases left between them. Looked up from germline, CDR1 is SEHNR and CDR2 is FQNEAQ (reference sequence). This CDR3 has 13 residues. The CDR3 region is CASSLTYTGELFF. The CDR3 nucleotides read TGTGCCAGCAGCTTAACATACACCGGGGAGCTGTTTTTT.

The V call is TRBV27, the J call TRBJ2-1, with D possibly matching TRBD1 (6 bases). Trimming shortened V by 8 bases and J by 4 bases, and 15 bases separated the two germline ends. CDR3 length: 14 amino acids. Germline V gene data show CDR1 as MNHEY and CDR2 as SMNVEV (reference sequence). CDR3 region: CASGSIGGYNEQFF. CDR3 in DNA: TGTGCCAGCGGGTCCATAGGGGGTTACAATGAGCAGTTCTTC.

The chain is built from TRBV5-6 and TRBJ1-2; D not certain. The CDR3 is 14 residues long. Germline loops: CDR1 SGHDT, CDR2 YYEEEE. The ends were cut back, 0 bases at V and 8 bases at J, with 14 bases in the middle. The CDR3 DNA reads as TGTGCCAGCAGCTTGGTCCGGGCCGGGGAAGGCTACACCTTC. Translation gives CASSLVRAGEGYTF.

The chain employs TRBV4-2 and TRBJ1-5; D is possibly TRBD1 (5 bases). V was cut by 1 base and J by 6 bases, with 13 bases left in between. This CDR3 comprises 15 residues. The germline V gene has CDR1 LGHNA and CDR2 YNFKEQ. The CDR3 region is CASSQGRGSFQPQHF. The CDR3 DNA is TGTGCCAGCAGCCAAGGTAGGGGTTCTTTTCAGCCCCAGCATTTT.

The V call is TRBV5-1, the J call TRBJ1-6; 10 bases match TRBD1. The CDR3 loop spans 16 amino acids. Germline CDR1 is SGHRS and CDR2 is YFSETQ. Trimming cost V 4 bases and J 9 bases; bases outside gene matches: 10. The DNA for the CDR3 is TGCGCCAGCAGCGACTCGACAGGGGGCAATCGTTCACCCCTCCACTTT. This sequence encodes CASSDSTGGNRSPLHF.

V gene TRBV5-1 combines with J gene TRBJ1-2, with D tentatively TRBD1 (5 bases). Per germline, CDR1 SGHRS and CDR2 YFSETQ. Trimming cost V 3 bases and J 3 bases, with 15 bases left between them. The CDR3 loop spans 15 amino acids. CDR3 region: CASSSSEGYDYGYTF. The CDR3 coding sequence is TGCGCCAGCAGCTCCTCGGAGGGGTATGACTATGGCTACACCTTC. The complete variable domain, with remaining parts taken from reference TRBV5-1 and TRBJ1-2, reads KAGVTQTPRYLIKTRGQQVTLSCSPISGHRSVSWYQQTPGQGLQFLFEYFSETQRNKGNFPGRFSGRQFSNSRSEMNVSTLELGDSALYLCASSSSEGYDYGYTFGSGTRLTVV.

The rearrangement uses TRBV19 and TRBJ1-5; D might be TRBD1 (5 bases). Germline V gene lookup returns CDR1 LNHDA and CDR2 SQIVND (reference sequence). Trimming removed 4 bases at V and 5 bases at J, with 18 bases between. The length of the CDR3 is 16 residues. Here the CDR3 reads CASSTTKTELYQPQHF. The CDR3 DNA follows: TGTGCCAGTAGTACAACCAAGACAGAGCTTTATCAGCCCCAGCATTTT.

The sample holds one count of this clone. CDR3 in amino acids: CATGQGLLGTEAFF. The CDR3 DNA reads as TGTGCCACCGGACAGGGGCTCTTGGGCACTGAAGCTTTCTTT. This chain connects TRBV19 to TRBJ1-1; 9 nucleotides align to TRBD1. V was pared by 10 bases and J by 4 bases, with 10 bases of the junction left unmatched. This CDR3 is 14 amino acids long. Germline CDR1 and CDR2: LNHDA and SQIVND (reference sequence).

The rearrangement uses TRBV5-5 and TRBJ2-7; tentatively, D is TRBD2 (6 bases). Looked up from germline, CDR1 is SGHKS and CDR2 is YYEKEE (reference sequence). V shed 1 base and J shed 7 bases, with 18 bases lying between them. The CDR3 covers 15 residues. The CDR3 here is CASSLTGVYRDEQYF. The CDR3, as DNA: TGTGCCAGCAGCTTGACGGGGGTCTACCGAGATGAGCAGTACTTC. The whole variable domain, remainder taken from reference TRBV5-5 and TRBJ2-7, is DAGVTQSPTHLIKTRGQQVTLRCSPISGHKSVSWYQQVLGQGPQFIFQYYEKEERGRGNFPDRFSARQFPNYSSELNVNALLLGDSALYLCASSLTGVYRDEQYFGPGTRLTVT.

This sequence joins TRBV21-1 and TRBJ2-1; the D call in the table, TRBD1, was not verified against the DNA. TRBV21-1 is classified as a pseudogene. CDR3 length: 16 residues. The CDR3 reads CASSKLASPSYNEQFF. CDR3 sequence (DNA): TGTGCCAGCAGCAAACTGGCCTCACCTTCCTACAATGAGCAGTTCTTC.

The gene calls are TRBV28 and TRBJ1-4, with D unclear. CDR3 length equals 13 residues. CDR1 is MDHEN and CDR2 is SYDVKM in the germline V gene. Trimming stripped 3 bases from V and 5 bases from J, with 7 bases between. The CDR3 reads CASSFLRNEKLFF. DNA for the CDR3: TGTGCCAGCAGTTTTCTGAGAAATGAAAAACTGTTTTTT. The full variable domain, with the rest looked up from reference TRBV28 and TRBJ1-4, is DVKVTQSSRYLVKRTGEKVFLECVQDMDHENMFWYRQDPGLGLRLIYFSYDVKMKEKGDIPEGYSVSREKKERFSLILESASTNQTSMYLCASSFLRNEKLFFGSGTQLSVL.

The chain recombines TRBV4-1 with TRBJ2-7, with D maybe TRBD2 (6 bases). There are 16 residues in the CDR3. Germline assignment: CDR1 MGHRA and CDR2 YSYEKL. Trimming shortened V by 4 bases and J by 2 bases, and 18 bases separated the two germline ends. CDR3 in DNA: TGCGCCAGCAGCCCCGGAGGTGGAGGGACCCCCTACGAGCAGTACTTC. Protein sequence: CASSPGGGGTPYEQYF.

This clone was found once. The chain recombines TRBV19 with TRBJ2-7, with D maybe TRBD2 (5 bases). V was trimmed by 4 bases and J by 0 bases, leaving 7 bases between them. The CDR3 loop spans 13 amino acids. The germline V gene encodes CDR1 LNHDA and CDR2 SQIVND (reference sequence). CDR3 bases: TGTGCCAGTAGTAACCGGGACTCCTACGAGCAGTACTTC. Protein sequence: CASSNRDSYEQYF.

The chain employs TRBV5-4 and TRBJ2-1; TRBD1 aligns across 7 bases. Trimming removed 7 bases from V and 4 bases from J; junction bases left unmatched: 5. From germline, CDR1 is SGHNT and CDR2 YYREEE (reference sequence). The CDR3 sequence is 13 residues long. CDR3 sequence reads: CASLNRGYNEQFF. CDR3 sequence (DNA): TGTGCCAGCCTAAACAGGGGATACAATGAGCAGTTCTTC.

The chain couples TRBV21-1 to TRBJ1-1; TRBD1, as called in the table, went unchecked against the DNA. TRBV21-1 is reported as a pseudogene. The length of the CDR3 is 15 residues. DNA for the CDR3: TGTGCCAGCAGCAAAAGGGGTACAGGGCCCACTGAAGCTTTCTTT. As protein: CASSKRGTGPTEAFF.

The rearrangement links TRBV19 to TRBJ1-2; maybe TRBD1 (6 bases). CDR1 is LNHDA and CDR2 is SQIVND in the germline V gene (reference sequence). The CDR3 contains 13 residues. Trimming took 7 bases from V and 4 from J, leaving 13 bases between them. The CDR3 DNA reads TGTGCCAGTAATGGGGGCAGGGCCTATGGCTACACCTTC. Protein sequence: CASNGGRAYGYTF.

This sequence joins TRBV6-1 and TRBJ1-6; no definite D call. CDR1 and CDR2 (germline): MNHNS, SASEGT. This CDR3 contains 17 residues. Trimming removed 0 bases from V and 7 bases from J, with 16 bases in between. The CDR3 here is CASSEALGALGNSPLHF. In DNA, the CDR3 is TGTGCCAGCAGTGAAGCGCTAGGTGCTCTCGGGAATTCACCCCTCCACTTT.

The rearrangement joins TRBV20-1 to TRBJ1-2; D remains ambiguous. This CDR3 is 11 amino acids long. Germline-derived CDR1 and CDR2 are DFQATT and SNEGSKA (reference sequence). Between the trimmed V and J ends, which lost 3 bases and 8 bases, there was a span of 10 bases. The CDR3 region has the DNA TGCAGTGCTAGTCCCGCGGGGGGCTACACCTTC. Its protein is CSASPAGGYTF.

V and J are TRBV5-4 and TRBJ2-7; tentative D call: TRBD2 (6 bases). Per germline, CDR1 SGHNT and CDR2 YYREEE (reference sequence). Trimming shortened V by 7 bases and J by 6 bases, and 17 bases separated the two germline ends. CDR3 length: 13 amino acids. The CDR3 loop is CASGGLTGTEQYF. The CDR3 DNA is TGTGCCAGCGGGGGACTGACCGGGACCGAGCAGTACTTC.

This chain's CDR3 is CASSQGSMNTEAFF. CDR3 DNA sequence: TGTGCCAGCAGCCAGGGGAGCATGAACACTGAAGCTTTCTTT. The chain has TRBV6-5 and TRBJ1-1, with D possibly TRBD1 on 6 matching bases. Germline values: CDR1 MNHEY, CDR2 SVGAGI. Trimming took 6 bases from V and 0 from J, leaving 11 bases between them. The CDR3 runs 14 residues.

The chain couples TRBV5-4 to TRBJ2-7; perhaps TRBD2 as D (6 bases). The CDR3 totals 14 residues. Germline V gives CDR1 SGHNT, CDR2 YYREEE (reference sequence). The ends were cut back, 4 bases at V and 5 bases at J, with 16 bases in the middle. CDR3 bases: TGTGCCAGCAGCCAAAATTGGGAGGCCGACGAGCAGTACTTC. Amino acid sequence: CASSQNWEADEQYF.